What follows describes a single T cell receptor (beta chain). The antigen remains unidentified. V shed 4 bases and J shed 5 bases, with 12 bases lying between them. There are 13 residues in the CDR3. Germline V gives CDR1 SQVTM, CDR2 ANQGSEA. These data come from a study of T cell repertoires in cytomegalovirus infection. Background on the study: Public signatures in TCR beta pointed to CMV infection and matching HLA type.

Study-level points and caveats: The ex vivo response showed dominance by HLA-C-restricted CMV-specific TCR beta clonotypes. Based on cumulative public TCR beta family frequency, carriers of CMV plus the relevant HLA were identified.

Via MiXCR, TCRdb re-called the reads, giving one row per CDR3 protein. The sample includes a few hundred thousand distinct CDR3 sequences, approximately 26% of them seen just once. This clonotype originated in a human donor in good health (CMV status not recorded). Some clones in this sample may be carry-over from other donors' samples. The rearrangement links TRBV29-1 to TRBJ1-3; D is perhaps TRBD1 (5 bases). Sequenced material: PBMCs. CDR3 sequence reads: CSVGGGERNTIYF. CDR3 DNA: TGCAGCGTTGGAGGAGGGGAAAGAAACACCATATATTTT.